Reported below is one TCR beta chain. The antigen is unknown. The CDR3 runs to 14 residues. Deletions cut 7 bases from V and 2 bases from J, with 14 bases between. CDR1 and CDR2 (germline): SGHKS, YYEKEE (reference sequence). The sample belongs to a study of immune cell composition in non-small cell lung cancer. Study-wide findings and caveats: About 80% of squamous and 25% to 35% of adenocarcinoma cases had tumour-associated clones >0.5%.

Method: immunoSEQ multiplex PCR; TCRdb's copy keeps in-frame clones and lacks some. The data hold 4,000 to 5,500 clones, with about 83% observed a single time. Material: lung tumor tissue. The chain employs TRBV5-5 and TRBJ2-3; D is perhaps TRBD1 (5 bases). The receptor was isolated from a human donor with non-small cell lung cancer. This chain's CDR3 is CASLEQAFTDTQYF. The CDR3 DNA reads as TGTGCCAGCTTAGAACAGGCTTTCACAGATACGCAGTATTTT.